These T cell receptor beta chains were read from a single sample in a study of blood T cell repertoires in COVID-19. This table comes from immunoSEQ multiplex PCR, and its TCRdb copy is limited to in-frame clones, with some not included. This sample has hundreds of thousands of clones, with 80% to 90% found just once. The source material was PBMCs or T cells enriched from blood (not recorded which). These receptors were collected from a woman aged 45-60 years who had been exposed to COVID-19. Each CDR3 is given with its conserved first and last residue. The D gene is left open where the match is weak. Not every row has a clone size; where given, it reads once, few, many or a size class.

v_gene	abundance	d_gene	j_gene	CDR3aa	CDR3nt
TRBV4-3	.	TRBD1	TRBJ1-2	CASSQEQGGIYGYTF	TGCGCCAGCAGCCAAGAACAGGGGGGTATCTATGGCTACACCTTC
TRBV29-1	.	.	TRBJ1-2	CSVGAGSLNYGYTF	TGCAGCGTTGGAGCCGGGAGTCTTAACTATGGCTACACCTTC
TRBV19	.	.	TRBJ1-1	CASSGGKGFGRTEAFF	TGTGCCAGTAGTGGGGGTAAAGGGTTCGGGAGGACTGAAGCTTTCTTT
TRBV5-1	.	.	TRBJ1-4	CASSLAAGAGGEKLFF	TGCGCCAGCAGCTTGGCCGCGGGGGCCGGGGGTGAAAAACTGTTTTTT
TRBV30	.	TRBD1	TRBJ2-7	CAWSVSGQVPYEQYF	TGTGCCTGGAGTGTATCGGGACAGGTACCCTACGAGCAGTACTTC
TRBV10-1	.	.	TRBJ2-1	CASASNSDNEQFF	TGCGCCAGCGCCTCGAACTCCGACAATGAGCAGTTCTTC
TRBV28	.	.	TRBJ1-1	CASSEQGTAKTEAFF	TGTGCCAGCAGTGAACAAGGGACTGCCAAAACTGAAGCTTTCTTT
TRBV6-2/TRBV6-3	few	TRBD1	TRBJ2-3	CASSPSPGQRIDTQYF	TGTGCCAGCAGCCCATCCCCGGGACAGAGGATTGATACGCAGTATTTT
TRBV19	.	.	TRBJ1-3	CASSNPVVGGGGNTIYF	TGTGCCAGTAGTAACCCTGTGGTCGGCGGAGGCGGAAACACCATATATTTT
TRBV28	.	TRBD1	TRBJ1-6	CASRPGTGDNSPLHF	TGTGCCAGCAGGCCCGGGACAGGGGACAATTCACCCCTCCACTTT
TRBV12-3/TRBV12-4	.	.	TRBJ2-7	CASSFGDEQYF	TGTGCCAGCAGTTTCGGGGACGAGCAGTACTTC
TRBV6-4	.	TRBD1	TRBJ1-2	CASSDWNRGYGYTF	TGTGCCAGCAGTGACTGGAACAGGGGTTACGGCTACACCTTC
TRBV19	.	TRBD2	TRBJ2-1	CASSIVTPGGWLYNEQFF	TGTGCCAGTAGTATAGTAACCCCGGGGGGGTGGCTTTACAATGAGCAGTTCTTC
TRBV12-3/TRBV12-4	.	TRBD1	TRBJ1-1	CASRGTGRLAFF	TGTGCCAGCAGGGGGACAGGGAGGTTAGCTTTCTTT
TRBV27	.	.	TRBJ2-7	CASSSGAYEQYF	TGTGCCAGCAGTTCGGGAGCCTACGAGCAGTACTTC
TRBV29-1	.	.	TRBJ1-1	CSVSKRLDTEAFF	TGCAGCGTTTCAAAGCGGCTTGACACTGAAGCTTTCTTT
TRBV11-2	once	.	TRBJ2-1	CASSTHMSPRASYNEQFF	TGTGCCAGCAGCACCCACATGTCTCCTAGAGCCTCCTACAATGAGCAGTTCTTC
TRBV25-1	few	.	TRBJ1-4	CASSEIGGIGEKLFF	TGTGCCAGCAGTGAAATCGGAGGTATCGGTGAAAAACTGTTTTTT
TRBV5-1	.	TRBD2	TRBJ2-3	CASSLGTSGTDTQYF	TGCGCCAGCAGCTTGGGGACTAGCGGCACAGATACGCAGTATTTT
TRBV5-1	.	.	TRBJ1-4	CASSLEGRQITSGEKLFF	TGCGCCAGCAGCTTGGAAGGTCGGCAAATAACCTCAGGTGAAAAACTGTTTTTT
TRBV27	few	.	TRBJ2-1	CASSYRDKRDEQFF	TGTGCCAGCAGCTACCGGGACAAACGCGATGAGCAGTTCTTC
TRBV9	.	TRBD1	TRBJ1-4	CASSVGGQGPEKLFF	TGTGCCAGCAGCGTAGGAGGACAGGGGCCTGAAAAACTGTTTTTT
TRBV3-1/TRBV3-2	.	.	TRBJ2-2	CASSSEDRYTGELFF	TGTGCCAGCAGCTCCGAGGATCGCTACACCGGGGAGCTGTTTTTT
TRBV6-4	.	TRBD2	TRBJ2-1	CASSRTSGAKNEQFF	TGTGCCAGCAGTAGGACTAGCGGGGCAAAAAATGAGCAGTTCTTC
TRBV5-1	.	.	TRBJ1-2	CASARGGVANYGYTF	TGCGCCAGCGCCCGGGGAGGGGTAGCGAACTATGGCTACACCTTC
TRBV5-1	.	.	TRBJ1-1	CASNFMDSLNTEAFF	TGCGCCAGCAACTTCATGGACAGCCTGAACACTGAAGCTTTCTTT
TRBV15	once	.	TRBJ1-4	CATSRDVNEKLFF	TGTGCCACCAGCAGAGACGTGAATGAAAAACTGTTTTTT
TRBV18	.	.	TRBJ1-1	CASSPEGVSMNTEAFF	TGTGCCAGCTCACCTGAAGGGGTCTCCATGAACACTGAAGCTTTCTTT
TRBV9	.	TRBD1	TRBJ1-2	CASSVDTGTGLYGYTF	TGTGCCAGCAGCGTAGACACCGGGACAGGGCTCTATGGCTACACCTTC
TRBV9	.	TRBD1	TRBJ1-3	CASSVGTGNRNTIYF	TGTGCCAGCAGCGTCGGGACAGGGAATCGAAACACCATATATTTT
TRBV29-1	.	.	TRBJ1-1	CSVRTGWTEAFF	TGCAGCGTTAGGACGGGATGGACTGAAGCTTTCTTT
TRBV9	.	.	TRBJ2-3	CASSKRAPLGGTDTQYF	TGTGCCAGCAGCAAACGGGCCCCTTTAGGGGGCACAGATACGCAGTATTTT
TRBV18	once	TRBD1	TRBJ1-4	CASSPGQGDEKLFF	TGTGCCAGCTCACCTGGACAGGGAGATGAAAAACTGTTTTTT
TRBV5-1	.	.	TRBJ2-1	CASSLSGDYNEQFF	TGCGCCAGCAGCTTGTCAGGGGACTACAATGAGCAGTTCTTC
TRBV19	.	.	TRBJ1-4	CASSIGGGREKLFF	TGTGCCAGTAGTATAGGAGGGGGACGTGAAAAACTGTTTTTT
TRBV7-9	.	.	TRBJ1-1	CASSQTGLMNTEAFF	TGTGCCAGCAGCCAGACAGGCTTAATGAACACTGAAGCTTTCTTT
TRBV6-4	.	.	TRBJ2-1	CASSDSAGAVNEQFF	TGTGCCAGCAGTGACTCGGCGGGGGCCGTCAATGAGCAGTTCTTC
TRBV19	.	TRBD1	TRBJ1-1	CASRHGQGSTEAFF	TGTGCCAGTAGACACGGACAGGGGAGTACTGAAGCTTTCTTT
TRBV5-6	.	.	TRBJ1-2	CASSRGVMDYGYTF	TGTGCCAGCAGCCGCGGAGTTATGGACTATGGCTACACCTTC
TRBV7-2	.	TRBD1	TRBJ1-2	CASSPTGNYGYTF	TGTGCCAGCAGCCCGACAGGGAACTATGGCTACACCTTC
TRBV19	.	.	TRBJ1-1	CASSLSGGAEAFF	TGTGCCAGTAGCCTATCCGGGGGGGCTGAAGCTTTCTTT
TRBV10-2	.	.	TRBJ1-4	CASSERLTGPTNEKLFF	TGCGCCAGCAGTGAGAGGTTGACAGGCCCAACTAATGAAAAACTGTTTTTT
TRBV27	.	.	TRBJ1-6	CASSPPGEGSPLHF	TGTGCCAGCAGTCCACCAGGGGAAGGATCACCCCTCCACTTT
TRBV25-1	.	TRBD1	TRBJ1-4	CASRSGQGFGELFF	TGTGCCAGCAGGTCAGGACAGGGCTTTGGGGAACTGTTTTTT
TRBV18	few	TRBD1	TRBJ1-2	CASSQDRDRVSGYTF	TGTGCCAGCTCACAAGACAGGGACAGGGTTAGTGGCTACACCTTC
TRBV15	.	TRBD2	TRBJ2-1	CATSRDRGGGSYNEQFF	TGTGCCACCAGCAGAGACCGCGGGGGGGGCTCCTACAATGAGCAGTTCTTC
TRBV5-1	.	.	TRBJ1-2	CASSLEGFGYGYTF	TGCGCCAGCAGCTTAGAGGGCTTCGGCTATGGCTACACCTTC
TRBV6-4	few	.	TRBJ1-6	CASSVRGSPLHF	TGTGCCAGCAGCGTCCGTGGCTCACCCCTCCACTTT
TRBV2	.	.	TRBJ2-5	CASSGTGLQETQYF	TGTGCCAGCAGTGGTACAGGCCTCCAAGAGACCCAGTACTTC
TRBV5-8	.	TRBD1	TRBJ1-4	CASSQDRGEKLFF	TGTGCCAGCAGCCAGGACAGGGGAGAAAAACTGTTTTTT
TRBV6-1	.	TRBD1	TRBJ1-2	CASSEGNRGVRGYTF	TGTGCCAGCAGTGAGGGGAACAGGGGAGTAAGGGGCTACACCTTC
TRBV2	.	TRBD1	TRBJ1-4	CASSADRGPNEKLFF	TGTGCCAGCAGTGCCGACAGGGGGCCAAATGAAAAACTGTTTTTT
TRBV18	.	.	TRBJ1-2	CASSPLDSYGYTF	TGTGCCAGCTCACCTCTGGACAGCTATGGCTACACCTTC
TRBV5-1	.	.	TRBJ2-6	CASSLEGAGANVLTF	TGCGCCAGCAGCTTGGAGGGGGCTGGGGCCAACGTCCTGACTTTC